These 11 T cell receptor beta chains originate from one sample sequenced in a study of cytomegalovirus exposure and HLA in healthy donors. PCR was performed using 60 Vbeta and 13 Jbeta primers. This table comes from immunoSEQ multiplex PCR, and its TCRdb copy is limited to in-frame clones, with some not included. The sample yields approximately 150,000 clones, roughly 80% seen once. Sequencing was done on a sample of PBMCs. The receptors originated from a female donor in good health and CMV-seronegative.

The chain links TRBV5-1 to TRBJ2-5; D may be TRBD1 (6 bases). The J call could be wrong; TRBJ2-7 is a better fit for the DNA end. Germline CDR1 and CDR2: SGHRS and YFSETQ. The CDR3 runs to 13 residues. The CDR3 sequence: CASSLEGAYEQYF. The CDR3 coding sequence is TGCGCCAGCAGCTTGGAGGGGGCCTACGAGCAGTACTTC.

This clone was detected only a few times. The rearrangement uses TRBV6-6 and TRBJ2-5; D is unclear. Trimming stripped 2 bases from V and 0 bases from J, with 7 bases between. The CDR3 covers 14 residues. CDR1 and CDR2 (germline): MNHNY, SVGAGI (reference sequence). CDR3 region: CASSYSTYQETQYF. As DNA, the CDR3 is TGTGCCAGCAGTTACAGCACGTACCAAGAGACCCAGTACTTC.

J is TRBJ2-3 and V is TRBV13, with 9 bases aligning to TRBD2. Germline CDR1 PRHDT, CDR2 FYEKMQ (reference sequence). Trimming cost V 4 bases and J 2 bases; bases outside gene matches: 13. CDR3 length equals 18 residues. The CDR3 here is CASSSGSSGSPPTDTQYF. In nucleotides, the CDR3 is TGTGCCAGCAGCTCGGGGAGTAGCGGGAGTCCACCCACAGATACGCAGTATTTT.

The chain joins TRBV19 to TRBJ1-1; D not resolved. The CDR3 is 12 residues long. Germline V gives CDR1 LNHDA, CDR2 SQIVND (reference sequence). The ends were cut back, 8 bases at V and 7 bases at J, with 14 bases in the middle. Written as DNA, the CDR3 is TGTGCCAGTTCCTGGCCCAGTTTTGAAGCTTTCTTT. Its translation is CASSWPSFEAFF.

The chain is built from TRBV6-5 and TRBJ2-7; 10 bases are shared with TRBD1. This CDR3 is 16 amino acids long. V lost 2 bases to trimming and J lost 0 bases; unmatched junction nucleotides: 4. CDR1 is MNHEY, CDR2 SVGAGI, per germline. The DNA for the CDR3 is TGTGCCAGCAGTTACACCGGGACAGGGGTCTCCTACGAGCAGTACTTC. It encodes CASSYTGTGVSYEQYF.

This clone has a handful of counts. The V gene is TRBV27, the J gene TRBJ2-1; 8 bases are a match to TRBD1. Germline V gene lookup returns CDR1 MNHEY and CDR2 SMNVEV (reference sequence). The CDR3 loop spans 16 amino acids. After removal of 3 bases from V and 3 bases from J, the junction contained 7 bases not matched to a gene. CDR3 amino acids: CASSLQQGAGYNEQFF. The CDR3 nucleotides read TGTGCCAGCAGTTTGCAGCAGGGGGCGGGCTACAATGAGCAGTTCTTC.

CDR3 coding DNA: TGTGCCAGCAGCTTGGTCCCGCAGGGCAACAATGAGCAGTTCTTC. Translation: CASSLVPQGNNEQFF. The chain couples TRBV5-4 to TRBJ2-1; perhaps TRBD1 as D (5 bases). The CDR3 consists of 15 residues. Germline loops: CDR1 SGHNT, CDR2 YYREEE (reference sequence). Between the trimmed V and J ends, which lost 0 bases and 5 bases, there was a span of 12 bases.

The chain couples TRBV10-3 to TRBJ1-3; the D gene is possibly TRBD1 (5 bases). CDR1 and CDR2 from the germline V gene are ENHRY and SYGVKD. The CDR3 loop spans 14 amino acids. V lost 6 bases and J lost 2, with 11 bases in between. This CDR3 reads CAIREGSAGNTIYF. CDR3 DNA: TGTGCCATCAGAGAGGGGAGTGCTGGAAACACCATATATTTT.

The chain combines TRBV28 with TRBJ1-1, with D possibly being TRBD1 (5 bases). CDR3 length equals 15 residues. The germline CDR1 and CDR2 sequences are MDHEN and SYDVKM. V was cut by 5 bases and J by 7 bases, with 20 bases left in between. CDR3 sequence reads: CASSPTPPGFFEAFF. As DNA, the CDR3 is TGTGCCAGCAGTCCCACCCCGCCAGGGTTCTTTGAAGCTTTCTTT.

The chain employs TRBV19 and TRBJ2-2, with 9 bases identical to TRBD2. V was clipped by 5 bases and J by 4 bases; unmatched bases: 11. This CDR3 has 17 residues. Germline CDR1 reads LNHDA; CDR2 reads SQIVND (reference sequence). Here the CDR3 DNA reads TGTGCCAGTAGTCCAAGTGTAAGCGGGGGGCTCACCGGGGAGCTGTTTTTT. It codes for CASSPSVSGGLTGELFF. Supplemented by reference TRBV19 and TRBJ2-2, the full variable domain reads DGGITQSPKYLFRKEGQNVTLSCEQNLNHDAMYWYRQDPGQGLRLIYYSQIVNDFQKGDIAEGYSVSREKKESFPLTVTSAQKNPTAFYLCASSPSVSGGLTGELFFGEGSRLTVL.

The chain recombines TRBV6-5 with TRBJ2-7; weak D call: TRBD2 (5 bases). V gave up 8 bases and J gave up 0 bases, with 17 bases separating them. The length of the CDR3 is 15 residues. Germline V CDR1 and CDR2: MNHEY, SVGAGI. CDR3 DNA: TGTGCCAGCGCCATTCCTACGGGGAGCTCCTACGAGCAGTACTTC. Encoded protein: CASAIPTGSSYEQYF.